Listed here are 20 T cell receptor beta chains from one sample, sequenced in a study of T cells after yellow fever vaccination. TCRdb redid the calling of the 5' RACE reads with MiXCR, one entry per CDR3 protein. The sample holds tens of thousands of distinct CDR3 sequences, 5% to 6% seen once. Sequencing used CD8+ T cells sorted from PBMCs, obtained 10 days after the yellow fever booster vaccination. The receptors were gathered from a man between 25 and 39 years old who received the YFV17D yellow fever vaccine.

This clonotype was seen at least ten times. This rearrangement joins TRBV15 to TRBJ2-2; 8 bases are a match to TRBD2. Per germline, CDR1 LNHNV and CDR2 YYDKDF (reference sequence). The CDR3 has 18 amino acids. The J segment lost 5 bases and the V segment lost 0 bases, leaving 11 bases of the junction unmatched. The CDR3 loop reads CATSREPGGALDTGELFF. Written as DNA, the CDR3 is TGTGCCACCAGCAGAGAACCGGGGGGGGCGCTTGATACCGGGGAGCTGTTTTTT.

This clonotype has ten or more counts. A read error is likely, as this CDR3 ends without the conserved phenylalanine or tryptophan. The CDR3 reads CASSLGYFEQYL. The CDR3 region has the DNA TGTGCCAGCAGCCTAGGGTATTTCGAGCAGTACTTA. The chain employs TRBV11-2 and TRBJ2-7; D is uncertain. CDR1 is SGHAT and CDR2 is FQNNGV in the germline V gene. This CDR3 contains 12 residues. V was pared by 5 bases and J by 6 bases, with 11 bases between.

This clonotype was counted many times. J is TRBJ2-7 and V is TRBV29-1; D might be TRBD1 or TRBD2, each matching 6 bases. The CDR3 is made up of 13 amino acids. V shed 1 base and J shed 1 base, with 8 bases lying between them. CDR1 and CDR2 from the germline V gene are SQVTM and ANQGSEA. This CDR3 reads CSVEGGTSYEQYF. As DNA, the CDR3 is TGCAGCGTTGAAGGCGGGACATCCTACGAGCAGTACTTC.

The table lists this clonotype with many counts. This chain uses TRBV20-1 with TRBJ2-3; D is ambiguous. V was trimmed by 6 bases and J by 6 bases, leaving 7 bases between them. The CDR3 contains 10 residues. Per the germline V gene, CDR1 is DFQATT and CDR2 is SNEGSKA (reference sequence). The CDR3 is CSARRDTQYF. Here the CDR3 DNA reads TGCAGTGCCCGTCGGGATACGCAGTATTTT.

The sample holds many counts of this clonotype. The V call is TRBV21-1, the J call TRBJ2-7; the table's D call, TRBD2, was not checked against the DNA. TRBV21-1 represents a pseudogene. The CDR3 runs to 13 residues. The CDR3 coding sequence is TGTGCCATAGATAGCGGGAGGCCCTACGAGCAGTACTTC. This codes for CAIDSGRPYEQYF.

Ten or more counts support this clonotype. V gene TRBV6-5 combines with J gene TRBJ2-7; D is unresolved. The CDR3 is 14 residues long. Trimming took 0 bases from V and 0 from J, leaving 6 bases between them. Germline V lookup: CDR1 MNHEY, CDR2 SVGAGI. CDR3 sequence reads: CASSYSSGSYEQYF. The DNA of the CDR3 is TGTGCCAGCAGTTACTCGTCAGGCTCCTACGAGCAGTACTTC.

The chain employs TRBV5-1 and TRBJ2-5, with 9 bases aligning to TRBD2. Germline lookup yields CDR1 SGHRS and CDR2 YFSETQ. V dropped 1 base and J dropped 0; count of bases not matched to a gene: 19. The CDR3 is 21 amino acids. The CDR3 nucleotides are TGCGCCAGCAGCTTGATGTATGGCGGGAGGGCCCGGGCACTCGACCAAGAGACCCAGTACTTC. Amino acid sequence: CASSLMYGGRARALDQETQYF.

This clonotype was seen repeatedly, ten times or more. This chain links TRBV5-1 with TRBJ2-1, with 10 bases identical to TRBD2. Trimming took 0 bases from V and 7 from J; bases not matched to a gene: 7. The CDR3 loop spans 16 amino acids. Germline assignment: CDR1 SGHRS and CDR2 YFSETQ. CDR3 bases: TGCGCCAGCAGCTTGGAGGCTAGCGGGAGTTGGAATGAGCAGTTCTTC. This sequence encodes CASSLEASGSWNEQFF. Full variable domain (outside the CDR3, taken from reference TRBV5-1 and TRBJ2-1): KAGVTQTPRYLIKTRGQQVTLSCSPISGHRSVSWYQQTPGQGLQFLFEYFSETQRNKGNFPGRFSGRQFSNSRSEMNVSTLELGDSALYLCASSLEASGSWNEQFFGPGTRLTVL.

This clonotype appeared many times. V usage is TRBV4-2 and J usage is TRBJ1-1, with D perhaps TRBD1 (5 bases). Germline CDR1 reads LGHNA; CDR2 reads YNFKEQ. The CDR3 covers 16 residues. V lost 0 bases to trimming and J lost 6 bases, with 17 bases between them. Written as DNA, the CDR3 is TGTGCCAGCAGCCAAGATCTATCCTCCAGGGCCTCTGAAGCTTTCTTT. Its translation is CASSQDLSSRASEAFF.

This clonotype was seen repeatedly, ten times or more. The J gene is TRBJ2-1, the V gene TRBV29-1; 9 bases are shared with TRBD1. Trimming at V came to 6 bases and at J to 7 bases, leaving 16 bases not matched to a gene. The CDR3 length is 16 residues. Looked up from germline, CDR1 is SQVTM and CDR2 is ANQGSEA. CDR3 sequence (DNA): TGCAGCGTCTCACCTTCCGGGACAGGGAGGATTAATGAGCAGTTCTTC. It yields the protein CSVSPSGTGRINEQFF.

This clonotype has just a few counts. The J gene is TRBJ2-5, the V gene TRBV30; D perhaps matches TRBD1 (6 bases). V was cut by 4 bases and J by 5 bases, with 20 bases left in between. In germline, CDR1 is GTSNPN, CDR2 SVGIG (reference sequence). The CDR3 runs 15 residues. The CDR3 sequence: CAWTPGVGRVETQYF. The CDR3, as DNA: TGTGCCTGGACTCCAGGGGTAGGGCGTGTGGAGACCCAGTACTTC.

This clonotype was observed a handful of times. The CDR3 DNA sequence: TGCAGTGTCGGACTAGCGGTGTCCAATGAGCAGTTCTTC. Its translation is CSVGLAVSNEQFF. This chain uses TRBV20-1 with TRBJ2-1, with 10 bases fitting TRBD2. Germline CDR1 DFQATT, CDR2 SNEGSKA (reference sequence). V was clipped by 7 bases and J by 6 bases; unmatched bases: 6. The CDR3 spans 13 residues.

This clonotype has at least ten counts. This chain's CDR3 is CASSFQGDYEQYF. CDR3 sequence (DNA): TGTGCCAGCAGCTTCCAGGGGGACTACGAGCAGTACTTC. The rearrangement uses TRBV5-4 and TRBJ2-7; 7 bases match TRBD1. The CDR3 is 13 residues long. The junction had 2 bases not matched to a gene; V was cut back by 2 bases and J by 3 bases. The germline CDR1 and CDR2 sequences are SGHNT and YYREEE (reference sequence).

The CDR3: CSAYTGTSGRSGYEQYF. The CDR3 coding sequence is TGCAGTGCTTATACCGGGACTAGCGGGAGATCGGGTTACGAGCAGTACTTC. The chain carries TRBV20-1 and TRBJ2-7, with 14 bases matching TRBD2. Germline V gene lookup returns CDR1 DFQATT and CDR2 SNEGSKA (reference sequence). Unmatched junction bases numbered 13, after V lost 5 bases and J lost 4 bases. This CDR3 has 17 residues.

This clonotype showed up many times. V and J are TRBV24-1 and TRBJ2-1, with D perhaps matching TRBD2 (5 bases). The CDR3 runs to 12 residues. V lost 1 base to trimming and J lost 12 bases, with 9 bases between them. Germline values: CDR1 KGHDR, CDR2 SFDVKD. The CDR3: CATSDLGGWQFF. The CDR3 DNA reads TGTGCCACCAGTGATTTAGGAGGATGGCAGTTCTTC.

This clonotype occurred many times. V gene TRBV27 combines with J gene TRBJ2-1, with D possibly TRBD1 on 6 matching bases. Per germline, CDR1 MNHEY and CDR2 SMNVEV (reference sequence). This CDR3 has 15 amino acids. Trimming pared 6 bases from V and 7 bases from J, leaving 19 bases between. The CDR3, as DNA: TGTGCCAGCAGGACTACAGGGAATGGTGTGAATGAGCAGTTCTTC. Its translation: CASRTTGNGVNEQFF.

This clonotype appeared many times. The rearrangement joins TRBV12-3 or TRBV12-4 to TRBJ1-5, with 7 bases fitting TRBD1. Trimming removed 6 bases from V and 6 bases from J; junction bases left unmatched: 11. The CDR3 contains 15 residues. For the CDR3, the DNA is TGTGCCAGCAGCGGTCGGACAGGTTCGTCTCAGCCCCAGCATTTT. Its protein product is CASSGRTGSSQPQHF.

This clonotype was detected ten times or more. V gene TRBV3-1 combines with J gene TRBJ2-5, with 10 bases fitting TRBD2. The germline V gene encodes CDR1 LGHDT and CDR2 YNNKEL (reference sequence). The CDR3 is made up of 16 amino acids. V was pared by 2 bases and J by 7 bases, with 10 bases of the junction left unmatched. The CDR3 region has the DNA TGTGCCAGCAGCCAATCAGCGGGAGGGCGGGGTTGGACCCAGTACTTC. Its translation: CASSQSAGGRGWTQYF.

This clonotype occurred many times. V gene TRBV20-1 combines with J gene TRBJ2-7; TRBD1 aligns across 9 bases. J was trimmed by 3 bases and V by 6 bases; bases with no gene match: 3. This CDR3 is 12 amino acids long. Germline CDR1 is DFQATT and CDR2 is SNEGSKA (reference sequence). In DNA form, the CDR3 reads TGCAGTGCCCCGGGACAGGGCTACGAGCAGTACTTC. Residues: CSAPGQGYEQYF.

This clonotype was observed many times. The chain is built from TRBV5-4 and TRBJ2-3; no clear D. The germline gives CDR1 SGHNT, CDR2 YYREEE (reference sequence). CDR3 length: 14 residues. Trimming left V 0 bases short and J 6 bases short, with 11 bases between. The DNA of the CDR3 is TGTGCCAGCAGCTTGGTCGACATCCCGGATACGCAGTATTTT. As protein: CASSLVDIPDTQYF.